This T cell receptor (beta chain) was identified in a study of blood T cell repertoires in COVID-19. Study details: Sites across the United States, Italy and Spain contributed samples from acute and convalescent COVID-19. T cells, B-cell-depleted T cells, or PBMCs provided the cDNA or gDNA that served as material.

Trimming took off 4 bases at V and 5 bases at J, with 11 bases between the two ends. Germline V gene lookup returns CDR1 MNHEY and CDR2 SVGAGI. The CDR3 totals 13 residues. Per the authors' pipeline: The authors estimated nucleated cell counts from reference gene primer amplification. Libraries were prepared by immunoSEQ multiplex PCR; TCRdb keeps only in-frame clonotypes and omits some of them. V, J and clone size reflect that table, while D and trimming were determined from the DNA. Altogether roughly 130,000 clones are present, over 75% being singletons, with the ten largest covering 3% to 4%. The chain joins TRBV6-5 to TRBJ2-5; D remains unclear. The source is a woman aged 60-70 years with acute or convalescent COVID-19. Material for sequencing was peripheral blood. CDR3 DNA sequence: TGTGCCAGCAGTTCTACCCCCTCGGAGACCCAGTACTTC. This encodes CASSSTPSETQYF.